Listed below are T cell receptor beta chains from one sample, sequenced in a study of vaccination and CD4 T cells after COVID-19. These receptors are not linked to any known antigen. TCRdb fed the PCR reads into MiXCR, producing one record per CDR3 protein. Of some 10,000 distinct CDR3 sequences in the sample, 60% to 75% were seen once. Source material: CD4+ T cells from blood, cultured in vitro. These receptors were taken from a human donor in good health. The CDR3 runs from the conserved cysteine through the conserved F or W. D genes are given only for firm matches. Size tells how often a clone was seen (once, few, many) or the class of an expanded clone, and some rows leave it out.

few	.	TRBJ1-1	TRBV7-2	CASSLVGGLNTEAFF	TGTGCCAGCAGCTTAGTGGGGGGGCTGAACACTGAAGCTTTCTTT
few	.	TRBJ1-2	TRBV27	CASTSPTTGLGYTF	TGTGCCAGCACCTCCCCGACAACGGGCCTTGGCTACACCTTC
few	.	TRBJ1-2	TRBV6-4	CASSDQSWGYGYTF	TGTGCCAGCAGTGACCAGAGCTGGGGCTATGGCTACACCTTC
.	TRBD1	TRBJ2-3	TRBV15	CATSRDSGYTDTQYF	TGTGCCACCAGCCGGGACAGTGGATACACAGATACGCAGTATTTT
few	.	TRBJ1-5	TRBV6-1	CASRGKDQPQHF	TGTGCCAGCAGGGGGAAGGATCAGCCCCAGCATTTT
.	TRBD1	TRBJ1-6	TRBV30	CAWRTGTDSPLHF	TGTGCCTGGAGGACAGGGACGGATTCACCCCTCCACTTT
.	.	TRBJ1-5	TRBV19	CASSMRGPTEGGGGHQPQHF	TGTGCCAGTAGTATGAGGGGCCCGACGGAAGGGGGTGGCGGCCACCAGCCCCAGCATTTT
few	.	TRBJ1-1	TRBV12-3/TRBV12-4	CASSRMVEAFF	TGTGCCAGCTCGCGGATGGTTGAGGCTTTCTTT
.	.	TRBJ2-3	TRBV6-2/TRBV6-3	CASRQRSTDTQYF	TGTGCCAGCCGCCAGCGGTCAACAGATACGCAGTATTTT
.	.	TRBJ2-5	TRBV5-1	CASSLSGETQYF	TGCGCCAGCAGCTTGTCCGGGGAGACCCAGTACTTC
.	.	TRBJ2-3	TRBV6-1	CASSEAGGGTDTQYF	TGTGCCAGCAGTGAAGCGGGCGGAGGCACAGATACGCAGTATTTT
.	.	TRBJ1-2	TRBV12-3/TRBV12-4	CASSPGGGGGYTF	TGTGCCAGCAGCCCCGGCGGGGGGGGCGGCTACACCTTC
.	.	TRBJ2-3	TRBV3-1	CASSHVSGLPYF	TGTGCCAGCAGCCACGTTAGCGGACTTCCGTATTTT
.	TRBD2	TRBJ2-7	TRBV20-1	CSAYTSGNTYEQYF	TGCAGTGCTTACACTAGCGGCAACACCTACGAGCAGTACTTC
.	TRBD1	TRBJ1-5	TRBV12-3/TRBV12-4	CASSLTGDRAPGNQPQHF	TGTGCCAGCAGTCTTACCGGGGACAGGGCCCCTGGCAATCAGCCCCAGCATTTT
.	.	TRBJ2-7	TRBV7-9	CASSASAAGGEQYF	TGTGCCAGCAGCGCCTCGGCGGCCGGTGGGGAGCAGTACTTC
.	.	TRBJ2-1	TRBV5-5	CASSLSRNEQFF	TGTGCCAGCAGCTTGTCTCGGAATGAGCAGTTCTTC
.	.	TRBJ1-5	TRBV28	CASSLLGRVGNQPQHF	TGTGCCAGCAGTTTATTAGGCAGGGTGGGCAATCAGCCCCAGCATTTT
.	.	TRBJ1-3	TRBV6-5	CASSSTLSYSGNTIYF	TGTGCCAGCAGTTCGACCCTATCCTACTCTGGAAACACCATATATTTT
few	TRBD2	TRBJ2-5	TRBV11-1	CASMIAGQETQYF	TGTGCCAGCATGATAGCGGGCCAAGAGACCCAGTACTTC
few	TRBD2	TRBJ2-7	TRBV5-1	CASSFSPSGGYEQYF	TGCGCCAGCAGCTTCTCCCCCAGCGGGGGTTACGAGCAGTACTTC
.	TRBD1	TRBJ1-2	TRBV20-1	CSAPGQGNYGYTF	TGCAGTGCTCCAGGACAGGGGAACTATGGCTACACCTTC
once	TRBD2	TRBJ2-3	TRBV12-3/TRBV12-4	CASSSRGGLAYTDTQYF	TGTGCCAGCAGTTCGCGGGGGGGACTAGCGTACACAGATACGCAGTATTTT
.	TRBD2	TRBJ2-3	TRBV6-2/TRBV6-3	CASSLAGGAPDTQYF	TGTGCCAGCAGTCTAGCGGGGGGGGCACCAGATACGCAGTATTTT
.	.	TRBJ1-5	TRBV30	CAWSALGPQHF	TGTGCCTGGAGCGCTCTGGGGCCCCAGCATTTT
.	.	TRBJ1-2	TRBV2	CASSAGQFPFYGYTF	TGTGCCAGCAGTGCCGGACAGTTCCCCTTCTATGGCTACACCTTC
.	TRBD1	TRBJ1-3	TRBV2	CASSVDRTGSGNTIYF	TGTGCCAGCAGCGTCGACCGGACAGGTTCTGGAAACACCATATATTTT
few	.	TRBJ2-2	TRBV20-1	CSARKTANTGELFF	TGCAGTGCTAGAAAGACAGCGAACACCGGGGAGCTGTTTTTT
.	.	TRBJ2-7	TRBV7-9	CASSLAPDYEQYF	TGTGCCAGCAGCTTAGCACCCGACTACGAGCAGTACTTC
medium-sized	TRBD1	TRBJ1-2	TRBV6-5	CASSYSQGANYGYTF	TGTGCCAGCAGTTACTCGCAGGGGGCGAACTATGGCTACACCTTC
.	TRBD1	TRBJ2-5	TRBV20-1	CSAGDRGLQETQYF	TGCAGTGCAGGGGACAGGGGTCTCCAAGAGACCCAGTACTTC
.	.	TRBJ2-3	TRBV28	CASTLADTQYF	TGTGCCAGCACCCTAGCAGATACGCAGTATTTT
few	.	TRBJ2-3	TRBV20-1	CSAFPRTGTDTQYF	TGCAGTGCTTTCCCCAGGACAGGCACAGATACGCAGTATTTT
once	TRBD1	TRBJ1-5	TRBV19	CASSPGTGLSRYQPQHF	TGTGCCAGTAGTCCTGGGACAGGGTTGTCTAGGTATCAGCCCCAGCATTTT
.	.	TRBJ2-5	TRBV4-2	CASSQEGRGEETQYF	TGTGCCAGCAGCCAAGAGGGAAGGGGCGAAGAGACCCAGTACTTC
few	TRBD1	TRBJ2-3	TRBV24-1	CATSDLRGRGDTQYF	TGTGCCACCAGTGATTTGAGGGGGCGCGGTGATACGCAGTATTTT
.	.	TRBJ2-6	TRBV19	CASSNLTGGRAGPGANVLTF	TGTGCCAGTAGCAATCTCACCGGGGGGCGTGCAGGTCCTGGGGCCAACGTCCTGACTTTC
.	TRBD1	TRBJ1-2	TRBV6-1	CASSRGGDSRYGYTF	TGTGCCAGCAGTCGGGGGGGGGACAGTAGATATGGCTACACCTTC
once	.	TRBJ2-3	TRBV5-1	CASRLYTDTQYF	TGCGCCAGCAGACTTTACACAGATACGCAGTATTTT
.	TRBD1	TRBJ1-5	TRBV7-9	CASSRAGGSNQPQHF	TGTGCCAGCAGCCGAGCAGGGGGGAGCAATCAGCCCCAGCATTTT
few	TRBD1	TRBJ1-5	TRBV10-2	CASREQGSGQPQHF	TGCGCCAGCAGGGAACAGGGGTCTGGTCAGCCCCAGCATTTT
few	TRBD1	TRBJ1-6	TRBV15	CATKSPGQGGSSPLHF	TGTGCCACCAAGTCACCGGGACAGGGCGGTAGTTCACCCCTCCACTTT
.	.	TRBJ2-7	TRBV27	CASSLRSLARTYEQYF	TGTGCCAGCAGTTTAAGATCGCTAGCGCGAACCTACGAGCAGTACTTC
few	.	TRBJ2-3	TRBV20-1	CSADIQVGLRTDTQYF	TGCAGTGCCGACATACAGGTGGGACTGCGCACAGATACGCAGTATTTT